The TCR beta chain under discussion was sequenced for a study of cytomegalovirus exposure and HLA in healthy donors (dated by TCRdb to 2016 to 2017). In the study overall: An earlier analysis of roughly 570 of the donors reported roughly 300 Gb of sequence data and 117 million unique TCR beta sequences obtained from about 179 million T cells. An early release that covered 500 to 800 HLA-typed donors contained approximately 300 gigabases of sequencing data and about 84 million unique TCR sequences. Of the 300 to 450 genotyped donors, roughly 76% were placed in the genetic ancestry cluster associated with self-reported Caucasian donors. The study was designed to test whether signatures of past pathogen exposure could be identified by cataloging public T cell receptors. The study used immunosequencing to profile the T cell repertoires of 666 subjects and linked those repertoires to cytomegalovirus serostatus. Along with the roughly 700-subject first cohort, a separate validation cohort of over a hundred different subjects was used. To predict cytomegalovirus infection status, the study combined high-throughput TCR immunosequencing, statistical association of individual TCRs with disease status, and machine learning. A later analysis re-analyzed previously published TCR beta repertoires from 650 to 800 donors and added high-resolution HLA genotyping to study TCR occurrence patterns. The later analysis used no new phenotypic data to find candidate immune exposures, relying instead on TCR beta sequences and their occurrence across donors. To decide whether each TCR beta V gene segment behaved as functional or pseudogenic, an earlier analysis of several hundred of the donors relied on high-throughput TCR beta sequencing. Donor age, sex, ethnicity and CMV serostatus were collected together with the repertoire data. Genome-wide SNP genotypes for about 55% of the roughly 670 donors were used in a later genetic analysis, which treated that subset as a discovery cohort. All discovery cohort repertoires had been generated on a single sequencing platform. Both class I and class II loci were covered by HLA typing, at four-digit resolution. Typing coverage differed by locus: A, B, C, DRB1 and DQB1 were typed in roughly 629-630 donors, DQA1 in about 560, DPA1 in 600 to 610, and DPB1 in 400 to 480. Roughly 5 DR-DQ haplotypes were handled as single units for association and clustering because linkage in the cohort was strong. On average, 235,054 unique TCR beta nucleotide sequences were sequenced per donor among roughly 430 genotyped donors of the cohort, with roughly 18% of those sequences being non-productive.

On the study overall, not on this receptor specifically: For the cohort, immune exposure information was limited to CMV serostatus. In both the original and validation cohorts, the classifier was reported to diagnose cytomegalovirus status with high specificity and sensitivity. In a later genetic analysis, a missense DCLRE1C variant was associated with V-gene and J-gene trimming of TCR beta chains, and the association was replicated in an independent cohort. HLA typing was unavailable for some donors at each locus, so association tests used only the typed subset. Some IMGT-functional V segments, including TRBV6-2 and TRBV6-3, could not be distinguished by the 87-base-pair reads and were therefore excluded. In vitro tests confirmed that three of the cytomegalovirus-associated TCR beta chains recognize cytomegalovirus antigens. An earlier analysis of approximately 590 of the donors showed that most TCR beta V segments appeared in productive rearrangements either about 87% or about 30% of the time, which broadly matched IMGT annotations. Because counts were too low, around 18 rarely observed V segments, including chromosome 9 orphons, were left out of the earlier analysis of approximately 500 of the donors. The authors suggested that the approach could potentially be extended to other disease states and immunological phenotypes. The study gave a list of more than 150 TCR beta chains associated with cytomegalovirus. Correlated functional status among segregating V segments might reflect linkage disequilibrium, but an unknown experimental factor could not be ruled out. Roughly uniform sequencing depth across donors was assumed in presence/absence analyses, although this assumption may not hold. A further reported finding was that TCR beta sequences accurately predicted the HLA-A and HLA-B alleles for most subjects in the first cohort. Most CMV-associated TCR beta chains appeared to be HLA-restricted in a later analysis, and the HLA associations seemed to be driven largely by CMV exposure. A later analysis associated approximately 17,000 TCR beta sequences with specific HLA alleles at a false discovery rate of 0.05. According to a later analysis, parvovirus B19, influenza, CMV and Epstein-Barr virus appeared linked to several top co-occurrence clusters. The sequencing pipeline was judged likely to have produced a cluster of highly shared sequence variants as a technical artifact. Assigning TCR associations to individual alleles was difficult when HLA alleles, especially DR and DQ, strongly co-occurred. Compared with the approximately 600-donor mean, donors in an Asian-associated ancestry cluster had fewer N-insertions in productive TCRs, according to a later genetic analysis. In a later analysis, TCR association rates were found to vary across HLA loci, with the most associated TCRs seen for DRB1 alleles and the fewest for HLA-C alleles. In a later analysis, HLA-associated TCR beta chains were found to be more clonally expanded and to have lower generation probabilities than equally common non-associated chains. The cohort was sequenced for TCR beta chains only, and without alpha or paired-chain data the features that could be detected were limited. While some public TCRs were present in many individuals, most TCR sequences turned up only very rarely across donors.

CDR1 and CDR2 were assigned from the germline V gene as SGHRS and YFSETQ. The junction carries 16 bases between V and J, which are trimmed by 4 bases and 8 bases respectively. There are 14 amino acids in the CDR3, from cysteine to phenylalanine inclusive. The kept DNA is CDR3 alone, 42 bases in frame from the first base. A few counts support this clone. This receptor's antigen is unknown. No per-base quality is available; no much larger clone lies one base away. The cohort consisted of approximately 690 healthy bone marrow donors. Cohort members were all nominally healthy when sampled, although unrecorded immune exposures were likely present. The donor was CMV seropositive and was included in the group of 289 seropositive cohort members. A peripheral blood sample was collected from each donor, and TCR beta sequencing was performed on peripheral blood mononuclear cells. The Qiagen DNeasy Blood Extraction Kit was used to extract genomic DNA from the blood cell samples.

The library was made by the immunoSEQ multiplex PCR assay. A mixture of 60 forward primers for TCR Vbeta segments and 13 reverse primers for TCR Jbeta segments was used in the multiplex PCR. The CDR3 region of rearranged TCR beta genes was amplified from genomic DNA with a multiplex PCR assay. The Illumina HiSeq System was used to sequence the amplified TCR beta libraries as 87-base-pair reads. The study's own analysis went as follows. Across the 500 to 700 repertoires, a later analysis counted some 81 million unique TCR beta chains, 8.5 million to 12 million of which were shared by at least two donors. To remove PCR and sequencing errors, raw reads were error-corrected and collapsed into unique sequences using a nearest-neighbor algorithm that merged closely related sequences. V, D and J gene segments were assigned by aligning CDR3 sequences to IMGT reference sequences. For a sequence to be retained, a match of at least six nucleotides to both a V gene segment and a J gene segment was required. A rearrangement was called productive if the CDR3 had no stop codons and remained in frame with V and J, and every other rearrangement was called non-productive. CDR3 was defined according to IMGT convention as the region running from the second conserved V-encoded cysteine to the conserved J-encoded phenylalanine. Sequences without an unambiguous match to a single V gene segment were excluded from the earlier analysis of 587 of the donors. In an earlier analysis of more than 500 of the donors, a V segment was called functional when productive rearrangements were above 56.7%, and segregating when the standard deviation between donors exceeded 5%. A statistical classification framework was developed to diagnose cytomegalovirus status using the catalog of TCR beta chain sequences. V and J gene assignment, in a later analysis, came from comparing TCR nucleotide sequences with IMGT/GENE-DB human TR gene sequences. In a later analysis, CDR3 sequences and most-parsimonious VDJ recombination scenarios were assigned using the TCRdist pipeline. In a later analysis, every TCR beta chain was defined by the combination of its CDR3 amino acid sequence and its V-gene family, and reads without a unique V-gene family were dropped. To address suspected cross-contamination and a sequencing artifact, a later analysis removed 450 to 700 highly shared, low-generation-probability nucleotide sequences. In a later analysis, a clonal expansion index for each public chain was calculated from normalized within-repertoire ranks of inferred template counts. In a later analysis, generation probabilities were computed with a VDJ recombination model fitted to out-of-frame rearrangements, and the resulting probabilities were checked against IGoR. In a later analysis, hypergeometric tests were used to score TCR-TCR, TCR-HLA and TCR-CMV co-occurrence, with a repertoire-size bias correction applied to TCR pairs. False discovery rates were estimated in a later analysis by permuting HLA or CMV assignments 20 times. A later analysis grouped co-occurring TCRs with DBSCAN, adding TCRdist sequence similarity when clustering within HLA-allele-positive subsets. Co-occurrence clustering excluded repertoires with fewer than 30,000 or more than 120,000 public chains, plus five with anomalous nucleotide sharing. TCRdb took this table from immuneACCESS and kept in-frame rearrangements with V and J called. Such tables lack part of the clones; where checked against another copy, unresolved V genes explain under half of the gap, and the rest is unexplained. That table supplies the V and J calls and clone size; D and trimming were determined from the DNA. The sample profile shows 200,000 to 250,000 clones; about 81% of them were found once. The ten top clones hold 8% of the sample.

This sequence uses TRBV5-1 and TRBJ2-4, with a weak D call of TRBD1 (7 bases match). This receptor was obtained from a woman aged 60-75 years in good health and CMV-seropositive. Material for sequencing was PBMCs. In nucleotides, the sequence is TGCGCCAGCAGCACTCGGACAGGAGGGGACATTCAGTACTTC. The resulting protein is CASSTRTGGDIQYF.